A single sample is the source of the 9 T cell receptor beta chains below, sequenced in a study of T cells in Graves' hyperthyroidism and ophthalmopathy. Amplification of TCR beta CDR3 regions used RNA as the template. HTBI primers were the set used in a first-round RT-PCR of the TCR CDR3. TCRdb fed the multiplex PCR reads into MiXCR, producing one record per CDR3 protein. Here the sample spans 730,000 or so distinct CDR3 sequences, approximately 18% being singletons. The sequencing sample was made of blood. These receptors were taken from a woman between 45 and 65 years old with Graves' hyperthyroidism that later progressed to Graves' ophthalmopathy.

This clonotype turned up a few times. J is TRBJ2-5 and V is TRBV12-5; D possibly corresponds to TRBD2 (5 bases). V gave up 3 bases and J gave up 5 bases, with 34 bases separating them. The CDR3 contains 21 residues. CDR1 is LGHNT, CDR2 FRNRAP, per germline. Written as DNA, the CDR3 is TGTGCTAGTGGTTTTTATTTAGGAGGTACCGGCACAAGGTTTGTAACCGAGACCCAGTACTTC. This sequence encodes CASGFYLGGTGTRFVTETQYF.

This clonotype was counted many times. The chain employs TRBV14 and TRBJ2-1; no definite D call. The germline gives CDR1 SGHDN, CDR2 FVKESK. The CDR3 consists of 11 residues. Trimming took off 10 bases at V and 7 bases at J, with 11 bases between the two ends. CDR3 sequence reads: CAKTVGNEQFF. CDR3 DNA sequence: TGTGCCAAAACGGTAGGGAATGAGCAGTTCTTC.

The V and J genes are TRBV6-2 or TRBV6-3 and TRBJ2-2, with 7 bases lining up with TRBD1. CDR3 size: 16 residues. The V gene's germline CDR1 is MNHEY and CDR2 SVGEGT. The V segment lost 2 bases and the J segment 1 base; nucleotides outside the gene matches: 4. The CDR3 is CASSYSWTGNTGELFF. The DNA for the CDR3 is TGTGCCAGCAGTTACAGCTGGACAGGGAACACCGGGGAGCTGTTTTTT.

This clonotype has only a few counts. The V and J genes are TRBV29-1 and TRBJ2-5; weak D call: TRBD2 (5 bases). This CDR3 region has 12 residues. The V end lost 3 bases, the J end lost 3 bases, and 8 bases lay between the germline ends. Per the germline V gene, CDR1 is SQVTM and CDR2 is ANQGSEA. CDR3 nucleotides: TGCAGCGTTGAGCAGGAGGAAGAGACCCAGTACTTC. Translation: CSVEQEEETQYF.

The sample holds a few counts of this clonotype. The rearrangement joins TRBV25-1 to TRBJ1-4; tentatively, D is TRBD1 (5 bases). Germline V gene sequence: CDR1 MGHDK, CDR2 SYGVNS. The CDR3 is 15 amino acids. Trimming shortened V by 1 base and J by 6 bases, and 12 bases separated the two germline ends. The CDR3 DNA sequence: TGTGCCAGCAGTGAATGGCGGGGGGTAGATGAAAAACTGTTTTTT. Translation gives CASSEWRGVDEKLFF.

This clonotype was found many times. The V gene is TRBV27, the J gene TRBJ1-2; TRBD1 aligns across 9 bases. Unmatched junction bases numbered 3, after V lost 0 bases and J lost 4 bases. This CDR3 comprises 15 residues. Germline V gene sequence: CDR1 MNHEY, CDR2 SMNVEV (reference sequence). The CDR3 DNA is TGTGCCAGCAGTTTATCCCGGACAGGGGTCTATGGCTACACCTTC. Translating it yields CASSLSRTGVYGYTF.

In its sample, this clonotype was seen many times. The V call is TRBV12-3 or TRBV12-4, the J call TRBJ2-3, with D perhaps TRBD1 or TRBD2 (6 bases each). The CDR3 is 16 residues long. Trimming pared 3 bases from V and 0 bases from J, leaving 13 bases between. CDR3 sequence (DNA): TGTGCCAGCAGTTTCGGCGGGACACTAAGCACAGATACGCAGTATTTT. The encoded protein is CASSFGGTLSTDTQYF.

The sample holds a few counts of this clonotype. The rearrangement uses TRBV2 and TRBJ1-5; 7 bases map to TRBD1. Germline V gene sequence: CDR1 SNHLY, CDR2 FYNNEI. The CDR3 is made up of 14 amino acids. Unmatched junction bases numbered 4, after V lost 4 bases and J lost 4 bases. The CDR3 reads CASSGGQTNQPQHF. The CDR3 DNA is TGTGCCAGCAGTGGGGGACAGACGAATCAGCCCCAGCATTTT.

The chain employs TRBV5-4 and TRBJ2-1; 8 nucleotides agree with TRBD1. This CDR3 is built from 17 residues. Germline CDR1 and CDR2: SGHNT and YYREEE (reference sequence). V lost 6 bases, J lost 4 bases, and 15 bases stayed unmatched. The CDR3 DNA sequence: TGTGCCAGCACCGGGTGGAACAACAGGGGGGATTACAATGAGCAGTTCTTC. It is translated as CASTGWNNRGDYNEQFF.